The rows below give T cell receptor beta chains drawn from one sample of a study of blood T cell repertoires in COVID-19. Generated by immunoSEQ multiplex PCR, the TCRdb table keeps only in-frame clones and is missing some. The sample has roughly 230,000 clones, 81% seen once. What was sequenced was peripheral blood. The receptors originated from a woman aged 80 or over with acute or convalescent COVID-19. Both conserved end residues are part of each CDR3. The order of the fields is D gene, V gene, clone size, J gene, CDR3 DNA, CDR3 protein. The D gene is left open where the match is weak. Expanded clones get a size class; other rows say once, few or many, or leave the size out.

-	TRBV3-1/TRBV3-2	-	TRBJ1-1	TGTGCCAGCAGCCCCCCACTCATGAACACTGAAGCTTTCTTT	CASSPPLMNTEAFF
-	TRBV5-4	-	TRBJ2-7	TGTGCCAGCAGCATGACTGGCGGTATCTCCTACGAGCAGTACTTC	CASSMTGGISYEQYF
-	TRBV16	-	TRBJ2-7	TGTGCCAGCAGCCAATTGGGGGGGCTCTACGAGCAGTACTTC	CASSQLGGLYEQYF
-	TRBV11-2	-	TRBJ2-1	TGTGCCAGCAGGGGACTGGGGGGGGCCCCCTACAATGAGCAGTTCTTC	CASRGLGGAPYNEQFF
-	TRBV18	once	TRBJ1-2	TGTGCCAGCTCCACCCGGCAAGGGACCCCGACAGGCCAGCCGGAGAACTATGGCTACACCTTC	CASSTRQGTPTGQPENYGYTF
TRBD2	TRBV7-7	-	TRBJ2-1	TGTGCCAGCAGCTCCGGGACTAGCGGCCGGAAAAGGGACAATGAGCAGTTCTTC	CASSSGTSGRKRDNEQFF
-	TRBV6-2/TRBV6-3	-	TRBJ1-4	TGTGCCAGCAGTTACTCGACTGGGAAACTGTTTTTT	CASSYSTGKLFF
TRBD1	TRBV2	-	TRBJ1-4	TGTGCCAGCAGTGGGACAGGGGTGTCTAATGAAAAACTGTTTTTT	CASSGTGVSNEKLFF
TRBD1	TRBV29-1	-	TRBJ2-3	TGCAGCGTTGGCAGGACAGGGGGAGTCACAGATACGCAGTATTTT	CSVGRTGGVTDTQYF
-	TRBV5-1	-	TRBJ1-4	TGCGCCAGCAGCTTGGGCGTTGGAGGGTATAATGAAAAACTGTTTTTT	CASSLGVGGYNEKLFF
-	TRBV5-1	-	TRBJ2-5	TGCGCCAGCAGCCCTGAGGCAGGGGCCCAAGAGACCCAGTACTTC	CASSPEAGAQETQYF
TRBD1	TRBV24-1	-	TRBJ1-5	TGTGCCACCAGTGATACGGACAGGGTTGGCAATCAGCCCCAGCATTTT	CATSDTDRVGNQPQHF
TRBD1	TRBV19	-	TRBJ2-7	TGTGCCAGTAGTTTGTCGACAGGGAGCTCCTACGAGCAGTACTTC	CASSLSTGSSYEQYF
-	TRBV7-9	-	TRBJ1-2	TGTGCCAGCAGCGCCAATCTCGGGAGAGATGGCTACACCTTC	CASSANLGRDGYTF
-	TRBV10-1	-	TRBJ1-1	TGCGCCAGCAGCGTTGGGACACCCACTGAAGCTTTCTTT	CASSVGTPTEAFF
-	TRBV5-1	-	TRBJ1-5	TGCGCCAGCAGCGAACAGGGTGGCAATCAGCCCCAGCATTTT	CASSEQGGNQPQHF
-	TRBV7-8	once	TRBJ1-2	TGTGCCAGCAGCTTAGACCGAGGGCCTGGCTACACCTTC	CASSLDRGPGYTF
-	TRBV18	-	TRBJ2-2	TGTGCCAGCTCACCACCGTCGTACACCGGGGAGCTGTTTTTT	CASSPPSYTGELFF
-	TRBV19	-	TRBJ2-3	TGTGCCAGTAGTTTCGGGGGAACAGGAGGCACAGATACGCAGTATTTT	CASSFGGTGGTDTQYF
-	TRBV2	-	TRBJ1-3	TGTGCCAGCAGTGCAGACAGTGCTGGAAACACCATATATTTT	CASSADSAGNTIYF
-	TRBV20-1	few	TRBJ1-6	TGCAGTGCTAGTATTGGCGGATCCCATAATTCACCCCTCCACTTT	CSASIGGSHNSPLHF
-	TRBV21-1	-	TRBJ2-7	TGTGCCAGCAGCAATCCGTGGACAGGCTACGAGCAGTACTTC	CASSNPWTGYEQYF
-	TRBV5-1	-	TRBJ1-1	TGCGCCAGCAGCTCAGGGGTGATGAACACTGAAGCTTTCTTT	CASSSGVMNTEAFF
-	TRBV12-3/TRBV12-4	-	TRBJ1-6	TGTGCCAGCAGCCTGGACCCAGGGTCACCCCTCCACTTT	CASSLDPGSPLHF
TRBD2	TRBV11-2	-	TRBJ2-1	TGTGCCAGCAGCTTGAGTAGCGGGGTCTACAATGAGCAGTTCTTC	CASSLSSGVYNEQFF
-	TRBV5-1	-	TRBJ1-4	TGCGCCAGCAGCTTGGCCGGGTATGAGGGAGGTGAAAAACTGTTTTTT	CASSLAGYEGGEKLFF
-	TRBV7-6	-	TRBJ1-2	TGTGCCAGCAGCACTACTATCGGCCCAGTAGGCGAGGGTAATGGCTACACCTTC	CASSTTIGPVGEGNGYTF
TRBD1	TRBV2	-	TRBJ2-2	TGTGCGAGCCAAGAGGGTGGGACAGGGTTAACCGGGGAGCTGTTTTTT	CASQEGGTGLTGELFF
TRBD1	TRBV5-5	-	TRBJ1-2	TGTGCCAGCAGCCCCTTCGACAGGGTCGGCTATGGCTACACCTTC	CASSPFDRVGYGYTF
-	TRBV5-1	-	TRBJ1-6	TGCGCCAGCAGCTTGGGCTTATCGGACTACTCCTATAATTCACCCCTCCACTTT	CASSLGLSDYSYNSPLHF
TRBD1	TRBV10-3	-	TRBJ1-3	TGTGCCATCAGTGAAACGACGGGGACAGGGGTGGTCGGAAACACCATATATTTT	CAISETTGTGVVGNTIYF
-	TRBV3-1/TRBV3-2	-	TRBJ1-4	TGTGCCAGCAGCCACGTAAGGGGAACTAATGAAAAACTGTTTTTT	CASSHVRGTNEKLFF
-	TRBV5-1	-	TRBJ2-1	TGCGCCAGCAGCTTGGTCAGTGTGTTCAATGAGCAGTTCTTC	CASSLVSVFNEQFF
-	TRBV11-2	-	TRBJ1-1	TGTGCCAGCAGCCTCCGAGGGACACCGAACACTGAAGCTTTCTTT	CASSLRGTPNTEAFF
TRBD2	TRBV5-4	-	TRBJ2-7	TGTGCCAGCAGCCCGAAGGGACTAGCGGAGAGCTCCTACGAGCAGTACTTC	CASSPKGLAESSYEQYF
TRBD1	TRBV7-8	-	TRBJ2-2	TGTGCCAGCAGCTTAATAGTCGCAGGGGGATACACCGGGGAGCTGTTTTTT	CASSLIVAGGYTGELFF
-	TRBV19	few	TRBJ2-7	TGTGCCAGTAGTCCCCCCCTAGCAACCGGCGAGCAGTACTTC	CASSPPLATGEQYF
TRBD2	TRBV5-4	-	TRBJ2-5	TGTGCCAGCACCCTGAGGGGTAGCGGGGGGGCGAGAGAGACCCAGTACTTC	CASTLRGSGGARETQYF
-	TRBV12-2	-	TRBJ2-1	TGTGCAAGTCGCTTAGCTTGGGGTTGGCCGGGACAGGGAAACGGTGAGCAGTTCTTC	CASRLAWGWPGQGNGEQFF
-	TRBV5-1	few	TRBJ1-4	TGCGCCAGCAGCCCACATAATGATGAAAAACTGTTTTTT	CASSPHNDEKLFF
TRBD1	TRBV5-6	-	TRBJ1-3	TGTGCCAGCAGGGTAGGGGGCGGAAACACCATATATTTT	CASRVGGGNTIYF
TRBD1	TRBV29-1	-	TRBJ1-2	TGCAGCGTGTCCGGGACAGGGGGGAGCTATGGCTACACCTTC	CSVSGTGGSYGYTF
TRBD1	TRBV4-1	-	TRBJ1-1	TGCGCCAGCAGCCTAAGACAGGGGGCTGATAGAGGAGCTTTCTTT	CASSLRQGADRGAFF
-	TRBV19	-	TRBJ1-1	TGTGCCAGTAGATGGGGGGAGGTTAGCACTGAAGCTTTCTTT	CASRWGEVSTEAFF
TRBD2	TRBV5-8	-	TRBJ2-3	TGTGCCAGCAGCTTGGGGAGGACCTTCCTAGCGGGAGTCGGCACAGATACGCAGTATTTT	CASSLGRTFLAGVGTDTQYF
TRBD1	TRBV5-6	-	TRBJ1-2	TGTGCCAGCAGCTTGCCCGGGACAGGGGGCTATGGCTACACCTTC	CASSLPGTGGYGYTF
TRBD2	TRBV4-1	-	TRBJ2-3	TGCGCCAGCAGCCTAACTAGCGGGGGCTACACAGATACGCAGTATTTT	CASSLTSGGYTDTQYF
TRBD1	TRBV5-4	-	TRBJ2-1	TGTGCCAGCAGCTTGATTTCAGGGGGCTCCTACAATGAGCAGTTCTTC	CASSLISGGSYNEQFF
TRBD1	TRBV27	-	TRBJ1-1	TGTGCCAGCGTTCCCCCCTTGCGGCAGGGGGCAACTGAAGCTTTCTTT	CASVPPLRQGATEAFF
-	TRBV27	-	TRBJ2-1	TGTGCCAGCAGTCCCGAGATAAGCGGCTACAATGAGCAGTTCTTC	CASSPEISGYNEQFF